What follows describes a single T cell receptor beta chain. This record comes from a study of OX40 agonist ivuxolimab in advanced cancers. Sequencing used immunoSEQ multiplex PCR; TCRdb keeps in-frame clones, though not all of them. The data hold 65,000 or so clones, with around 90% observed a single time. The sequencing here drew on CD4+ or CD8+ T cells sorted from blood, taken in a trial of the OX40 agonist ivuxolimab. The receptor was derived from an adult with an advanced solid tumor such as melanoma, head and neck, liver or kidney cancer.

The CDR3 region has the DNA TGTGCCAGCAGGTGGGGGACTAGCGGGAGAAATGAGCAGTTCTTC. This encodes CASRWGTSGRNEQFF. V and J are TRBV27 and TRBJ2-1; TRBD2 matches 14 bases. Germline loops: CDR1 MNHEY, CDR2 SMNVEV (reference sequence). Trimming at V came to 6 bases and at J to 7 bases, leaving 5 bases not matched to a gene. The CDR3 has 15 amino acids.